One and the same sample provided the 5 T cell receptor beta chains below, sequenced in a study of shared clonotypes between healthy human individuals. Produced via immunoSEQ multiplex PCR; TCRdb's table is partial and in-frame only. Of 600,000 to 750,000 clones listed, 72% are singletons. The sample consisted of memory CD4+ T cells sorted from blood. As for subset: CD45RA-negative fraction. These TCRs come from a woman in her 30s in good health.

A few counts support this clone. The genes are TRBV29-1 and TRBJ2-7, with D perhaps TRBD1 (6 bases). V was pared by 4 bases and J by 1 base, with 8 bases between. This CDR3 is 12 amino acids long. Germline V gene lookup returns CDR1 SQVTM and CDR2 ANQGSEA. This chain's CDR3 is CSVGTASYEQYF. The CDR3 DNA is TGCAGCGTTGGGACAGCGTCCTACGAGCAGTACTTC.

This clone showed up many times. The chain joins TRBV28 to TRBJ1-5, with 9 bases lining up with TRBD1. This CDR3 comprises 14 residues. CDR1 and CDR2 (germline): MDHEN, SYDVKM. With 8 bases clipped from V and 9 bases from J, the junction kept 11 bases outside the gene matches. The CDR3 region is CASGAGQGLWPQHF. The CDR3 DNA reads as TGTGCCAGCGGAGCAGGACAGGGGTTGTGGCCCCAGCATTTT.

V is TRBV2 and J is TRBJ1-4; tentative D call: TRBD1 (6 bases). The CDR3 length is 16 residues. Germline lookup yields CDR1 SNHLY and CDR2 FYNNEI. V was trimmed by 2 bases and J by 7 bases, leaving 17 bases between them. In nucleotides, the CDR3 is TGTGCCAGCAGTGAATGGGGGGGGGCCGGTGGTGAAAAACTGTTTTTT. Amino acid sequence: CASSEWGGAGGEKLFF.

This chain uses TRBV11-2 with TRBJ2-7, with D maybe TRBD2 (5 bases). The CDR3 covers 15 residues. The V end was cut by 6 bases, the J end by 7 bases, with 22 bases between. Looked up from germline, CDR1 is SGHAT and CDR2 is FQNNGV. The CDR3: CASRPVTGSSVEQYF. CDR3 bases: TGTGCCAGCAGGCCCGTGACGGGGAGCTCTGTAGAGCAGTACTTC. The variable domain in full, completed from reference TRBV11-2 and TRBJ2-7, reads EAGVAQSPRYKIIEKRQSVAFWCNPISGHATLYWYQQILGQGPKLLIQFQNNGVVDDSQLPKDRFSAERLKGVDSTLKIQPAKLEDSAVYLCASRPVTGSSVEQYFGPGTRLTVT.

The rearrangement links TRBV5-8 to TRBJ2-3; TRBD2 matches at 10 bases. This CDR3 comprises 16 residues. V lost 0 bases and J lost 7; bases outside the gene matches: 8. Germline CDR1 and CDR2: SGHTS and YDEGEE. CDR3 protein: CASSLAFIAGGHTQYF. Written as DNA, the CDR3 is TGTGCCAGCAGCTTGGCCTTTATAGCGGGAGGTCATACGCAGTATTTT.